A selection of T cell receptor beta chains follows, all from one sample in a study of T-cell memory formation after mild COVID-19. Each CDR3 protein is one row after TCRdb ran MiXCR on the 5' RACE reads. The sample lists 280,000 or so distinct CDR3 sequences, around 8% occurring once. The sequencing sample was made of PBMCs or a T cell subset sorted from them (not recorded which). The source is a man aged 18 to 35 who had mild COVID-19 (a few samples of this study predate the infection). Cell type and time point are not known. Each CDR3 is given with its conserved first and last residue. D genes are given only for firm matches. Clone size appears in some rows only: once, few, many, or a class for an expanded clone.

j_call clone_size v_call d_call cdr3_nt cdr3_aa
TRBJ2-3 few TRBV18 . TGTGCCAGCTCACCGTCGGGACACACAGATACGCAGTATTTT CASSPSGHTDTQYF
TRBJ2-3 few TRBV18 TRBD2 TGTGCCAGCTCACCGGTGCGGGGGGGGACCGCAGATACGCAGTATTTT CASSPVRGGTADTQYF
TRBJ2-1 few TRBV15 TRBD1 TGTGCCACCAGCAGAGAAACAGGGGTTGGCTCCGGACAGTTCTTC CATSRETGVGSGQFF
TRBJ2-5 . TRBV5-6 . TGTGCCAGCACCGCACTAATGCAGGGAGGGACCCAGTACTTC CASTALMQGGTQYF
TRBJ2-7 . TRBV4-2 TRBD2 TGTGCCAGCAGCCAAGCGCTTAGCGGGGGGGCGTACGAGCAGTACTTC CASSQALSGGAYEQYF
TRBJ2-3 few TRBV5-4 . TGTGCCAGCAGCTTGACTAGCCTCACAGATACGCAGTATTTT CASSLTSLTDTQYF
TRBJ1-1 many TRBV29-1 . TGCAGCGTGCTAATTGACAGAGTGAACACTGAAGCTTTCTTT CSVLIDRVNTEAFF
TRBJ2-2 few TRBV7-6 . TGTGCCAGCAGCGTCCGACAGTCCACCGGGGAGCTGTTTTTT CASSVRQSTGELFF
TRBJ2-7 few TRBV5-5 . TGTGCCAGCAGCGACACGGGACTCCGGATTACGGGGATCGAGGCGCAGTACTTC CASSDTGLRITGIEAQYF
TRBJ1-3 . TRBV5-1 TRBD1 TGCGCCAGCAGCCTAAAACAGGGGAATGGCTTCGGAAACACCATATATTTT CASSLKQGNGFGNTIYF
TRBJ2-1 . TRBV3-1 . TGTGCCAGCAGCCAAGATCCGGCCTACAATGAGCAGTTCTTC CASSQDPAYNEQFF
TRBJ1-6 few TRBV5-1 TRBD1 TGCGCCAGCAGCCTGGATGACAGCAGGGGGCAACCCCTCCACTTT CASSLDDSRGQPLHF
TRBJ1-1 many TRBV5-1 . TGCGCCAGCAGCTTGCGGTCAATGCCGAACACTGAAGCTTTCTTT CASSLRSMPNTEAFF
TRBJ1-1 few TRBV29-1 . TGCAGCGTTGGGGGAATCCTGAACACTGAAGCTTTCTTT CSVGGILNTEAFF
TRBJ2-5 . TRBV12-3/TRBV12-4 TRBD1 TGTGCCAGCAGCTGGGACAGTTTAGAGACCCAGTACTTC CASSWDSLETQYF
TRBJ2-2 few TRBV2 TRBD2 TGTGCCAGCAGACGGGGGACTAGATACACCGGGGAGCTGTTTTTT CASRRGTRYTGELFF
TRBJ1-3 . TRBV7-6 TRBD1 TGTGCCAGCAGCTCCCAGGGGGGCAGCTCTGGAAACACCATATATTTT CASSSQGGSSGNTIYF
TRBJ2-7 . TRBV10-3 . TGTGCCATCAGGACGGAGAGCTCCTACGAGCAGTACTTC CAIRTESSYEQYF
TRBJ2-5 few TRBV5-1 TRBD2 TGCGCCAGCAGTCCTACTAGACTAGCGCGAGAGACCCAGTACTTC CASSPTRLARETQYF
TRBJ1-6 . TRBV15 . TGTGCCACCAGCACCCTGGGGGGCTTCACCCTCCACTTT CATSTLGGFTLHF
TRBJ2-7 . TRBV7-9 . TGTGCCAGCAGCTCCCCCCCGGGACTCAAAGCCTACGAGCAGTACTTC CASSSPPGLKAYEQYF
TRBJ2-1 few TRBV12-3/TRBV12-4 . TGTGCCAGCAGGAAATCGCTAACGAATGAGCAGTTCTTC CASRKSLTNEQFF
TRBJ1-3 many TRBV20-1 . TGCAGTGCTCTGGACAGAAACTCTGGAAACACCATATATTTT CSALDRNSGNTIYF
TRBJ2-3 . TRBV20-1 . TGCAGTGCTACACCTCCGAGGGGGGAAATAGATACGCAGTATTTT CSATPPRGEIDTQYF
TRBJ1-1 . TRBV2 TRBD1 TGTGCCAGCAACAAACCGGGACAGGGTCGGGGCACTGAAGCTTTCTTT CASNKPGQGRGTEAFF
TRBJ2-4 few TRBV28 . TGTGCCAGCAGTTTGAGAGTTGGTCGGGGGCCGAAAAACATTCAGTACTTC CASSLRVGRGPKNIQYF
TRBJ2-2 few TRBV18 . TGTGCCAGCTCACCACGGCCGGGGAACACCGGGGAGCTGTTTTTT CASSPRPGNTGELFF
TRBJ2-3 . TRBV12-3/TRBV12-4 . TGTGCCAGCAGTTTAGCGGGGGCAACACATACGCAGTATTTT CASSLAGATHTQYF
TRBJ1-5 few TRBV4-1 TRBD1 TGCGCCAGCAGCCCCTCCGGGACAGGGGGATTCAGCAATCAGCCCCAGCATTTT CASSPSGTGGFSNQPQHF
TRBJ2-7 many TRBV12-3/TRBV12-4 TRBD1 TGTGCCAGCAGTTGGGGACAGTCCTACGAGCAGTACTTC CASSWGQSYEQYF
TRBJ2-3 few TRBV5-1 TRBD1 TGCGCCAGCAGCCAGGGACAGGAGACAGATACGCAGTATTTT CASSQGQETDTQYF
TRBJ2-7 . TRBV7-2 . TGTGCCAGCAGCCCCGGATTTGTGCAGTACTTC CASSPGFVQYF
TRBJ2-5 . TRBV12-3/TRBV12-4 . TGTGCCAGCAGTTTGGAGGGGTGGCCTCAAGAGACCCAGTACTTC CASSLEGWPQETQYF
TRBJ1-2 . TRBV7-2 . TGTGCCAGCAGCCCGACTGGCTCGCCGAACTATGGCTACACCTTC CASSPTGSPNYGYTF
TRBJ2-7 . TRBV10-3 TRBD1 TGTGCCATCAGTGATCCCGCCGGGACAGGACCGTCGCAGTACTTC CAISDPAGTGPSQYF
TRBJ2-2 . TRBV20-1 . TGCAGTGCCCCGACGGCAGGGGCCACCGGGGAGCTGTTTTTT CSAPTAGATGELFF
TRBJ2-3 . TRBV10-3 TRBD1 TGTGCCATCAGTGAGTCGACAGGGGGAGATACGCAGTATTTT CAISESTGGDTQYF
TRBJ2-1 few TRBV7-2 . TGTGCCAGCAGCTTAATGGATGAGCAGTTCTTC CASSLMDEQFF
TRBJ2-3 many TRBV5-1 . TGCGCCAGCAGCTTGTTCTCCTCAGATACGCAGTATTTT CASSLFSSDTQYF
TRBJ2-5 . TRBV6-2/TRBV6-3 TRBD2 TGTGCCAGCACTCAGCGGGGGGCCAGAGACCAAGAGACCCAGTACTTC CASTQRGARDQETQYF
TRBJ2-3 few TRBV5-4 . TGTGCCAGCAGCTATAGGGCAGGGACAGATACGCAGTATTTT CASSYRAGTDTQYF
TRBJ2-7 . TRBV4-3 TRBD1 TGCGCCAGCAGCCTTGACAGGGGCTACGAGCAGTACTTC CASSLDRGYEQYF
TRBJ1-5 . TRBV7-2 . TGTGCCAGCAGCTTAGCGAGCGGGGGAGGGCAGCCCCAGCATTTT CASSLASGGGQPQHF
TRBJ2-3 . TRBV3-1 TRBD2 TGTGCCAGCAGTAGCGGGGCCACCACAGATACGCAGTATTTT CASSSGATTDTQYF
TRBJ2-2 many TRBV4-3 TRBD1 TGCGCCAGCAGCCAAGAATTGGGGACAGGTATCAACACCGGGGAGCTGTTTTTT CASSQELGTGINTGELFF
TRBJ2-1 . TRBV12-3/TRBV12-4 . TGTGCCAGCAGGGGGACTTCCAATGAGCAGTTCTTC CASRGTSNEQFF
TRBJ1-1 . TRBV12-3/TRBV12-4 . TGTGCCAGCAGTTTATGGCCAGGGGCTAACACTGAAGCTTTCTTT CASSLWPGANTEAFF
TRBJ2-3 . TRBV7-6 . TGTGCCAGCAGCTTAGTACAGACTAGCACAGATACGCAGTATTTT CASSLVQTSTDTQYF
TRBJ1-2 many TRBV9 TRBD1 TGTGCCAGCAGCATGGGTCCGGGACAGACGTATGGCTACACCTTC CASSMGPGQTYGYTF
TRBJ2-7 . TRBV5-1 TRBD1 TGCGCCAGCAGCTCGGACAGGCCCTACGAGCAGTACTTC CASSSDRPYEQYF
TRBJ1-2 . TRBV4-3 . TGCGCCAGCAGCCAAGATCGGGGAGGCTACTATGGCTACACCTTC CASSQDRGGYYGYTF
TRBJ1-2 . TRBV12-3/TRBV12-4 . TGTGCCAGCACTAATGAGAGGGTCTATGGCTACACCTTC CASTNERVYGYTF
TRBJ2-3 . TRBV7-9 . TGTGCCAGCAGCCCCGATCGTGGCGGGCGGACAGATACGCAGTATTTT CASSPDRGGRTDTQYF
TRBJ2-5 . TRBV5-1 . TGCGCCAGCAGCTTGCAGGGTTTCGAGACCCAGTACTTC CASSLQGFETQYF
TRBJ2-5 few TRBV6-6 . TGTGCCAGCAGTTGGGGCAGCTACCAAGAGACCCAGTACTTC CASSWGSYQETQYF
TRBJ2-5 . TRBV6-6 TRBD2 TGTGCCAGCAGTTACCCCCAACTGGGAGGGCCCACCGCCCAAGAGACCCAGTACTTC CASSYPQLGGPTAQETQYF
TRBJ2-1 . TRBV20-1 . TGCAGTGCTACTGTAGCGACCTCCTGCAATGAGCAGTTCTTC CSATVATSCNEQFF